This T cell receptor beta chain was profiled in a study of early T cells in non-severe SARS-CoV-2 infection. The sample holds many counts of this clonotype. This CDR3 contains 12 residues. V was cut by 6 bases and J by 4 bases, with 12 bases left in between. CDR1 DFQATT and CDR2 SNEGSKA come from the germline V gene (reference sequence). cDNA molecules, individually, were tagged with unique molecular identifiers. Via MiXCR, TCRdb re-called the 5' RACE reads, giving one row per CDR3 protein. The table has approximately 71,000 distinct CDR3 sequences, under 13% seen once; the top ten hold approximately 5.9%.

The clonotype comes from an adult who was a healthcare worker with PCR-confirmed SARS-CoV-2 infection or an uninfected control (not recorded which). Input material: whole blood. The genes are TRBV20-1 and TRBJ1-2; TRBD1 might be the D (5 bases). The CDR3 reads CSAPNRPYGYTF. CDR3 coding DNA: TGCAGTGCCCCGAACAGGCCCTATGGCTACACCTTC.